Sequencing of this T cell receptor beta chain was carried out in a study of blood T cell repertoires in COVID-19. The CDR3 covers 14 residues. Trimming removed 7 bases from V and 5 bases from J; junction bases left unmatched: 8. Germline CDR1 MNHEY, CDR2 SVGAGI. TCRdb keeps only in-frame clones here, not all; method: immunoSEQ multiplex PCR. The sample lists 100,000 to 150,000 clones; roughly four fifths were seen once. The sequence derives from a woman aged 50 to 60 with acute or convalescent COVID-19. The chain employs TRBV6-5 and TRBJ1-2; 9 nucleotides match TRBD1. Sequenced material: peripheral blood. This CDR3 reads CASKTSGTGYGYTF. CDR3 nucleotides: TGTGCCAGCAAAACCTCCGGGACAGGGTATGGCTACACCTTC.